The rows below give T cell receptor beta chains drawn from one sample of a study of T cell clones after liver transplantation. Sequencing used immunoSEQ multiplex PCR; TCRdb keeps in-frame clones, though not all of them. There are 55,000 to 75,000 clones in the sample; 92% occur only once, and 0.85% to 1% lies in the top ten. Sequencing used CD4+ T cells from blood, obtained approximately 27 months after liver transplant. Receptors were obtained from a human patient who received a liver transplant. Certain T cells may be donor cells from the graft. Each CDR3 is given with its conserved first and last residue. The order of the fields is V gene, CDR3 protein.

TRBV5-1 CASSSQVYEQYF
TRBV5-1 CASSLAAGQGETQYF
TRBV28 CASSDSGNTIYF
TRBV6-6 CASSYLGQDNQPQHF
TRBV4-1 CASSQDRATTGGGYTF
TRBV10-2 CASRLDYNEQFF
TRBV5-4 CASSPSGAGSSYEQYF
TRBV10-3 CAISEGGGNQPQHF
TRBV19 CASRDRDKGNQPQHF
TRBV5-1 CASSLYGPPDEQYF
TRBV7-2 CASSLVGGEANYGYTF
TRBV18 CASSPRQASTEAFF
TRBV6-1 CASSDLDRGHETQYF
TRBV27 CASSLQGKTYEQYF